One T cell receptor (beta chain) is described in this entry. Its antigen is undetermined. The source of the sample is a study of response to subunit inactivated influenza vaccine. Whole-study results and caveats: The authors put forward the suggestion that each seasonal influenza vaccination may bring in only a limited number of new T cells.

V shed 6 bases, J shed 0 bases, and the junction held 2 bases outside the gene matches. This CDR3 contains 13 residues. The germline V gene has CDR1 ENHRY and CDR2 SYGVKD. MiXCR, run by TCRdb on the RT-PCR reads, gives a single entry per CDR3 protein. The repertoire consists of about 570,000 distinct CDR3 sequences, with 12% occurring once and the leading ten covering roughly 10%. This sequence originates from a man between 45 and 60 years old who received an inactivated influenza vaccine. The V gene is TRBV10-3, the J gene TRBJ2-7, with TRBD1 matching over 7 bases. The sequencing here drew on PBMCs from blood, taken on the day of vaccination. The CDR3 reads CAIRGGSSYEQYF. The CDR3 DNA reads TGTGCCATCAGAGGGGGCAGCTCCTACGAGCAGTACTTC.